Shown below are 22 T cell receptor beta chains from a single sample sequenced in a study of CD8+CD57+ T cells in acquired aplastic anemia. Investigators profiled TCR beta VDJ and CDR3 from genomic DNA template. MiXCR, run by TCRdb on the reads, gives a single entry per CDR3 protein. The sample contains 80,000 or so distinct CDR3 sequences, under 50% of which appear only once. Sample: sorted CD4+, CD8+, or CD8+CD57+ T cells (not recorded which) from PBMCs. These receptors were taken from a human donor in good health, serving as a control.

The table lists this clonotype with many counts. The chain employs TRBV10-1 and TRBJ1-1; D remains unclear. V lost 2 bases, J lost 1 base, and 8 bases lay in between. Germline CDR1 is WNHNN and CDR2 is SYGVQD (reference sequence). This CDR3 has 14 amino acids. The CDR3 DNA sequence: TGCGCCAGCAGTGAGGAGAAGCGGAACACTGAAGCTTTCTTT. Protein product: CASSEEKRNTEAFF.

V gene TRBV10-3 combines with J gene TRBJ1-1; unclear D gene. Germline-derived CDR1 and CDR2 are ENHRY and SYGVKD. The CDR3 contains 12 residues. Trimming removed 2 bases at V and 5 bases at J, with 6 bases between. In DNA, the CDR3 is TGTGCCATCAGTGAGGGAGGGACTGAAGCTTTCTTT. Translating it yields CAISEGGTEAFF.

To note about this clonotype: This clone may be a read error of a much larger clone one base away. This chain uses TRBV14 with TRBJ1-2; D perhaps matches TRBD1 (6 bases). This CDR3 has 16 amino acids. The germline V gene encodes CDR1 SGHDN and CDR2 FVKESK. CDR3 in DNA: TGTGCCAGCAGCCAAGATACAGGGTCTTATAACTATGGCTACAACTTC. It codes for CASSQDTGSYNYGYNF. Full variable domain (remainder filled in from reference TRBV14 and TRBJ1-2): EAGVTQFPSHSVIEKGQTVTLRCDPISGHDNLYWYRRVMGKEIKFLLHFVKESKQDESGMPNNRFLAERTGGTYSTLKVQPAELEDSGVYFCASSQDTGSYNYGYNFGSGTRLTVV.

This clonotype was observed many times. The chain is built from TRBV7-6 and TRBJ2-3; no firm D call. This CDR3 is built from 12 residues. CDR1 SGHVS and CDR2 FNYEAQ come from the germline V gene. The ends were cut back, 1 base at V and 5 bases at J, with 4 bases in the middle. The CDR3 sequence: CASSLGRDTQYF. As DNA, the CDR3 is TGTGCCAGCAGCTTAGGTCGAGATACGCAGTATTTT.

To note about this clonotype: A junction end diverges from the germline sequence, so it may reflect a read error. J is TRBJ1-1 and V is TRBV24-1; TRBD1 might be the D (5 bases). In germline, CDR1 is KGHDR, CDR2 SFDVKD. This CDR3 is built from 13 residues. The chain's CDR3 is CATSDFLGTEAFF. Written as DNA, the CDR3 is TGTGCCACCAGTGATTTCTTGGGGACTGAAGCTTTTTTT.

The sample holds many counts of this clonotype. V is TRBV20-1 and J is TRBJ1-1, with a possible D match to TRBD1 (5 bases). The CDR3 contains 11 residues. Germline CDR1 is DFQATT and CDR2 is SNEGSKA (reference sequence). CDR3 region: CRADRNTEAFF. Written as DNA, the CDR3 is TGCAGAGCCGACAGGAACACTGAAGCTTTCTTT.

V is TRBV3-1 and J is TRBJ2-7; no definite D call. V dropped 0 bases and J dropped 6 bases, with 9 bases sitting between them. CDR1 is LGHDT and CDR2 is YNNKEL in the germline V gene (reference sequence). This CDR3 has 13 amino acids. The CDR3 DNA reads as TGTGCCAGCAGCCAAGACAGTCAAAGCGAGCAGTACTTC. This translates into CASSQDSQSEQYF.

There are many counts of this clonotype. This sequence joins TRBV11-1 and TRBJ2-1, with D possibly being TRBD1 (5 bases). The CDR3 length is 19 residues. CDR1 SGHAT and CDR2 FQDESV come from the germline V gene (reference sequence). V gave up 1 base and J gave up 5 bases, with 24 bases separating them. The CDR3 spells CASSLGSFQGQRSNNEQFF. For the CDR3, the DNA is TGTGCCAGCAGCTTAGGTTCGTTCCAGGGCCAACGATCCAACAATGAGCAGTTCTTC.

In regard to this clonotype: A read error may explain this, as a much larger clone is one base away. The J gene is TRBJ2-7, the V gene TRBV25-1, with D tentatively TRBD1 or TRBD2 (5 bases each). Germline CDR1 and CDR2: MGHDK and SYGVNS. The CDR3 totals 12 residues. The ends were cut back, 6 bases at V and 3 bases at J, with 9 bases in the middle. CDR3 sequence reads: CASSLGDYEQYV. The CDR3 nucleotides read TGTGCCAGCAGCTTGGGGGACTACGAGCAGTACGTC.

The chain carries TRBV20-1 and TRBJ1-1, with D hard to call. The CDR3 is 13 amino acids. Per the germline V gene, CDR1 is DFQATT and CDR2 is SNEGSKA (reference sequence). The V end was cut by 6 bases, the J end by 1 base, with 12 bases between. CDR3 coding DNA: TGCAGTGCCGAAAAGACGGCGAACACTGAAGCTTTCTTT. It yields the protein CSAEKTANTEAFF.

This clonotype was found many times. The rearrangement uses TRBV7-9 and TRBJ1-1, with D uncertain. CDR1 SEHNR and CDR2 FQNEAQ come from the germline V gene (reference sequence). V lost 3 bases and J lost 4, with 9 bases in between. This CDR3 has 13 residues. The CDR3 region has the DNA TGTGCCAGCAGCTTGGGCACCACCACTGAAGCTTTCTTT. Its translation is CASSLGTTTEAFF. Filled out from reference TRBV7-9 and TRBJ1-1, the complete variable domain reads DTGVSQNPRHKITKRGQNVTFRCDPISEHNRLYWYRQTLGQGPEFLTYFQNEAQLEKSRLLSDRFSAERPKGSFSTLEIQRTEQGDSAMYLCASSLGTTTEAFFGQGTRLTVV.

This clonotype was detected a few times. V gene TRBV25-1 combines with J gene TRBJ2-3; TRBD2 agrees at 16 bases. The V and J ends lost 7 bases and 7 bases, in that order; junction bases with no gene match: 5. CDR3 size: 15 residues. Germline V gene data show CDR1 as MGHDK and CDR2 as SYGVNS. The chain's CDR3 is CASKGLAGGHYTQYF. The DNA of the CDR3 is TGTGCCAGCAAGGGACTAGCGGGGGGGCATTATACGCAGTATTTT. Looking up the rest from reference TRBV25-1 and TRBJ2-3 gives the full variable domain: EADIYQTPRYLVIGTGKKITLECSQTMGHDKMYWYQQDPGMELHLIHYSYGVNSTEKGDLSSESTVSRIRTEHFPLTLESARPSHTSQYLCASKGLAGGHYTQYFGPGTRLTVL.

The genes are TRBV19 and TRBJ1-4; possibly TRBD1 for D (6 bases). Germline CDR1 and CDR2: LNHDA and SQIVND (reference sequence). The CDR3 sequence is 14 residues long. The germline V and J ends were trimmed by 5 bases and 6 bases, with 13 bases remaining between them. CDR3 in amino acids: CASSYWQGHEKLFF. DNA for the CDR3: TGTGCCAGTAGTTACTGGCAGGGGCATGAAAAACTGTTTTTT.

This clonotype was counted at least ten times. This rearrangement joins TRBV24-1 to TRBJ1-1; D perhaps matches TRBD1 (5 bases). The germline V and J ends were trimmed by 7 bases and 2 bases, with 28 bases remaining between them. Germline CDR1 KGHDR, CDR2 SFDVKD. CDR3 size: 19 residues. This chain's CDR3 is CATSGPNAIRVVVNTEAFF. Here the CDR3 DNA reads TGTGCCACCAGCGGTCCCAACGCCATCAGGGTCGTGGTCAACACTGAAGCTTTCTTT.

CDR3 bases: TGTGCCAGCAGCCCTGGGAGGGCGGAGACCCAGTACTTC. Its protein product is CASSPGRAETQYF. The chain links TRBV27 to TRBJ2-5; TRBD2 matches 7 bases. The germline V gene has CDR1 MNHEY and CDR2 SMNVEV (reference sequence). This CDR3 spans 13 amino acids. Unmatched junction bases numbered 6, after V lost 6 bases and J lost 5 bases.

V usage is TRBV20-1 and J usage is TRBJ2-1; 8 bases align to TRBD2. Looked up from germline, CDR1 is DFQATT and CDR2 is SNEGSKA (reference sequence). The trim removed 6 bases at V and 7 bases at J, leaving 20 bases unmatched. This CDR3 spans 17 amino acids. The CDR3, as DNA: TGCAGTGCCCTAAACCCCATGTCCAGCGGGGGACAAAATGAGCAGTTCTTC. Its protein is CSALNPMSSGGQNEQFF.

This clonotype was observed a handful of times. The gene calls are TRBV2 and TRBJ2-7; D gene ambiguous. CDR1 SNHLY and CDR2 FYNNEI come from the germline V gene. CDR3 length equals 14 residues. V shed 1 base and J shed 2 bases, with 9 bases lying between them. The DNA of the CDR3 is TGTGCCAGCAGTGAAGGACTGGTGACCTACGAGCAGTACTTC. Protein sequence: CASSEGLVTYEQYF.

The gene calls are TRBV25-1 and TRBJ2-3; 9 positions match TRBD2. V lost 4 bases, J lost 3 bases, and 11 bases stayed unmatched. The CDR3 covers 17 residues. Germline V gene sequence: CDR1 MGHDK, CDR2 SYGVNS. The CDR3 region has the DNA TGTGCCAGCAGTGCCCTAGCGGCGGGGGGGCAGACAGATACGCAGTATTTT. Residues: CASSALAAGGQTDTQYF.

This clonotype was seen just once. J is TRBJ1-2 and V is TRBV12-3 or TRBV12-4; no definite D call. V was pared by 3 bases and J by 7 bases, with 12 bases between. The CDR3 loop spans 13 amino acids. The CDR3 reads CASSFRESGGYTF. CDR3 sequence (DNA): TGTGCCAGCAGTTTCCGGGAATCGGGTGGCTACACCTTC.

Worth noting for this clonotype: At one end, the junction sequence differs from germline, possibly due to a read error. The CDR3 DNA reads as TGCGCCAGCAGCCAATGGGGGCAAGAGACCCAGTACTTC. Translated: CASSQWGQETQYF. J is TRBJ2-5 and V is TRBV7-2; D is tentatively TRBD1 or TRBD2 (5 bases each). Germline-derived CDR1 and CDR2 are SGHTA and FQGNSA. This CDR3 has 13 amino acids.

This chain uses TRBV7-9 with TRBJ2-1; 7 nucleotides align to TRBD2. This CDR3 comprises 13 residues. The germline V gene encodes CDR1 SEHNR and CDR2 FQNEAQ (reference sequence). V dropped 0 bases and J dropped 9; count of bases not matched to a gene: 2. The CDR3 nucleotides are TGTGCCAGCAGCTTAGCACTAGCGAGTGAGCAGTTCTTC. Protein product: CASSLALASEQFF.

This clonotype has a count of ten or more. The chain has TRBV24-1 and TRBJ2-3; D is ambiguous. V was trimmed by 2 bases and J by 0 bases, leaving 14 bases between them. The CDR3 covers 17 residues. Germline-derived CDR1 and CDR2 are KGHDR and SFDVKD. Written as DNA, the CDR3 is TGTGCCACCAGTGATTATCCCCGCCAGTCCAGCACAGATACGCAGTATTTT. Translated, it gives CATSDYPRQSSTDTQYF.